A selection of T cell receptor beta chains follows, all from one sample in a study of shared clonotypes between healthy human individuals. Only in-frame clones appear in the TCRdb table, and some are missing; sequencing was by immunoSEQ multiplex PCR. The sample lists about 340,000 clones, about 73% occurring once. The specimen was memory CD4+ T cells sorted from blood. These receptors were obtained from a young man in good health. Each CDR3 is given with its conserved first and last residue. The D gene is left open where the match is weak. Clone size is given for some rows only: seen once, a few or many times, or a class if the clone is expanded.

d_call: NA
v_call: TRBV30
j_call: TRBJ2-7
clone_size: NA
cdr3_nt: TGTGCCTGGAGTGTACGGGGGACAGCCCGGGGGGAGCAGTACTTC
cdr3_aa: CAWSVRGTARGEQYF

d_call: TRBD2
v_call: TRBV5-5
j_call: TRBJ2-7
clone_size: NA
cdr3_nt: TGTGCCAGCAGCCCCAACTTAGCGGGAGGTGTCCACGAGCAGTACTTC
cdr3_aa: CASSPNLAGGVHEQYF

d_call: TRBD2
v_call: TRBV5-1
j_call: TRBJ2-1
clone_size: NA
cdr3_nt: TGCGCCAGCATGGAACTAGCGGGAAATAATGAGCAGTTCTTC
cdr3_aa: CASMELAGNNEQFF

d_call: NA
v_call: TRBV6-1
j_call: TRBJ2-4
clone_size: NA
cdr3_nt: TGTGCGATAGCCAAAAACATTCAGTACTTC
cdr3_aa: CAIAKNIQYF

d_call: NA
v_call: TRBV19
j_call: TRBJ1-4
clone_size: NA
cdr3_nt: TGTGCCAGTAGTATCCTGGACAGATCTAATGAAAAACTGTTTTTT
cdr3_aa: CASSILDRSNEKLFF

d_call: NA
v_call: TRBV10-3
j_call: TRBJ1-2
clone_size: NA
cdr3_nt: TGTGCCATCAGTGAGTCTGAGACAGGATTATATGGCTACACCTTC
cdr3_aa: CAISESETGLYGYTF

d_call: TRBD2
v_call: TRBV5-4
j_call: TRBJ2-1
clone_size: NA
cdr3_nt: TGTGCCAGCAGCTTGGGTCGACTAGCGGGAGGGATTGAGCAGTTCTTC
cdr3_aa: CASSLGRLAGGIEQFF

d_call: NA
v_call: TRBV6-1
j_call: TRBJ1-1
clone_size: NA
cdr3_nt: TGTGCCAGCCGACGGTCTCTAACAGGAGGGACTGAAGCTTTCTTT
cdr3_aa: CASRRSLTGGTEAFF

d_call: TRBD1
v_call: TRBV7-9
j_call: TRBJ2-5
clone_size: few
cdr3_nt: TGTGCCAGCACCACAGGGGTCCACCAAGAGACCCAGTACTTC
cdr3_aa: CASTTGVHQETQYF

d_call: NA
v_call: TRBV5-4
j_call: TRBJ2-2
clone_size: NA
cdr3_nt: TGTGCCAGCAGCATTGTAAAGGGAAACACCGGGGAGCTGTTTTTT
cdr3_aa: CASSIVKGNTGELFF

d_call: TRBD2
v_call: TRBV7-6
j_call: TRBJ2-1
clone_size: NA
cdr3_nt: TGTGCCAGCACCCTAATGGGGACTAGCGGGGGCAATGAGCAGTTCTTC
cdr3_aa: CASTLMGTSGGNEQFF

d_call: TRBD1
v_call: TRBV18
j_call: TRBJ2-3
clone_size: NA
cdr3_nt: TGTGCCAGCTCGGAGACAGGGGGACGCACAGATACGCAGTATTTT
cdr3_aa: CASSETGGRTDTQYF

d_call: NA
v_call: TRBV28
j_call: TRBJ1-5
clone_size: NA
cdr3_nt: TGTGCCAGCAGTTTTGAGATCTCGGGGGGTGGGCTTGGTTTT
cdr3_aa: CASSFEISGGGLGF